These 22 T cell receptor beta chains came from one sample sequenced in a study of PD-1 blockade in classical Hodgkin lymphoma (dated by TCRdb to 2020 to 2022). The time point label, read with the paper, signifies: cycle 4 day 1 (C4D1), after less than 7 weeks of nivolumab. Every trial patient had relapsed after autologous stem cell transplantation, and cohorts A, B and C differed in prior brentuximab vedotin exposure. Library preparation was by the immunoSEQ multiplex PCR assay. Sourced from immuneACCESS, this table was stored by TCRdb with only in-frame sequences that have V and J called. A share of the clones is absent; for the studies checked, an unresolved V gene accounts for under half, and the remainder has no known explanation. This sample lists about 31,000 clones; about four fifths were detected once. The biggest ten clones account for roughly 20% of the sample. The sequencing used peripheral blood mononuclear cells (PBMCs), collected before the fourth cycle of nivolumab. These receptors were collected from a human donor with classical Hodgkin lymphoma.

This rearrangement joins TRBV6-6 to TRBJ2-5; 8 bases are shared with TRBD1. Looked up from germline, CDR1 is MNHNY and CDR2 is SVGAGI (reference sequence). V was clipped by 2 bases and J by 5 bases; unmatched bases: 7. The CDR3 extends over 15 amino acids. The CDR3: CASSYTRTGSETQYF. As DNA, the CDR3 is TGTGCCAGCAGTTACACCAGGACAGGGTCGGAGACCCAGTACTTC.

The chain recombines TRBV11-1 with TRBJ2-5; TRBD1 matches at 10 bases. The germline V gene has CDR1 SGHAT and CDR2 FQDESV (reference sequence). The CDR3 length is 17 residues. J was trimmed by 5 bases and V by 2 bases; bases with no gene match: 11. The CDR3 reads CASSLKRGTGVVETQYF. The CDR3, as DNA: TGTGCCAGCAGCTTAAAGCGGGGGACAGGGGTCGTGGAGACCCAGTACTTC.

The chain is built from TRBV7-9 and TRBJ2-1; possibly TRBD1 or TRBD2 for D (5 bases each). Trimming removed 2 bases at V and 0 bases at J, with 11 bases between. Germline loops: CDR1 SEHNR, CDR2 FQNEAQ (reference sequence). The CDR3 is 16 residues long. The CDR3 sequence is CASSLLPGSSYNEQFF. CDR3 DNA sequence: TGTGCCAGCAGCTTATTGCCAGGGAGCTCCTACAATGAGCAGTTCTTC.

V is TRBV7-9 and J is TRBJ1-2; 9 nucleotides agree with TRBD1. Losses at the gene ends were 6 bases for V and 3 bases for J; bases not matched to a gene: 8. CDR1 and CDR2 from the germline V gene are SEHNR and FQNEAQ (reference sequence). The length of the CDR3 is 15 residues. The CDR3 DNA sequence: TGTGCCAGCAGGCCCCGGGACAGGGAGGACTATGGCTACACCTTC. Translating gives CASRPRDREDYGYTF.

The chain carries TRBV9 and TRBJ2-1; 8 bases are shared with TRBD1. This CDR3 contains 15 residues. The germline V gene has CDR1 SGDLS and CDR2 YYNGEE. V was clipped by 9 bases and J by 10 bases; unmatched bases: 18. CDR3 sequence: CATPNPGQDHPEQFF. CDR3 DNA: TGTGCCACCCCAAATCCGGGACAGGACCACCCCGAGCAGTTCTTC. The full variable domain, rest sourced from reference TRBV9 and TRBJ2-1, is DSGVTQTPKHLITATGQRVTLRCSPRSGDLSVYWYQQSLDQGLQFLIQYYNGEERAKGNILERFSAQQFPDLHSELNLSSLELGDSALYFCATPNPGQDHPEQFFGPGTRLTVL.

The chain has TRBV9 and TRBJ2-3; D possibly uses TRBD1 or TRBD2 (5 bases each). Trimming removed 3 bases at V and 3 bases at J, with 11 bases between. This CDR3 has 14 residues. Germline lookup yields CDR1 SGDLS and CDR2 YYNGEE. CDR3 in DNA: TGTGCCAGCAGCGATCGGGACGGAACAGATACGCAGTATTTT. Residues: CASSDRDGTDTQYF. The full variable domain, with the rest looked up from reference TRBV9 and TRBJ2-3, is DSGVTQTPKHLITATGQRVTLRCSPRSGDLSVYWYQQSLDQGLQFLIQYYNGEERAKGNILERFSAQQFPDLHSELNLSSLELGDSALYFCASSDRDGTDTQYFGPGTRLTVL.

The CDR3 loop is CASRELSSYNEQFF. In DNA, the CDR3 is TGTGCCAGCAGAGAATTGAGCTCCTACAATGAGCAGTTCTTC. V usage is TRBV27 and J usage is TRBJ2-1, with no clear D. This CDR3 comprises 14 residues. Germline loops: CDR1 MNHEY, CDR2 SMNVEV (reference sequence). V was shortened by 6 bases and J by 0 bases, with 9 bases between the two germline ends.

The chain carries TRBV2 and TRBJ2-4, with D tentatively TRBD1 (6 bases). Trimming cost V 7 bases and J 4 bases, with 17 bases left between them. Germline V gives CDR1 SNHLY, CDR2 FYNNEI. The CDR3 is made up of 15 amino acids. The CDR3, as DNA: TGTGCCAGCACAAGCAGGGGTTCAGGGAAAAACATTCAGTACTTC. Its protein is CASTSRGSGKNIQYF.

This clone appeared a single time. V usage is TRBV7-6 and J usage is TRBJ1-6, with D possibly matching TRBD1 (5 bases). The CDR3 has 16 residues. Trimming took off 1 base at V and 10 bases at J, with 17 bases between the two ends. The germline CDR1 and CDR2 sequences are SGHVS and FNYEAQ. CDR3 bases: TGTGCCAGCAGCTTAGGGGGCGGAAGAGTGGAGTCACCCCTCCACTTT. It codes for CASSLGGGRVESPLHF. The full variable domain, rest sourced from reference TRBV7-6 and TRBJ1-6, is GAGVSQSPRYKVTKRGQDVALRCDPISGHVSLYWYRQALGQGPEFLTYFNYEAQQDKSGLPNDRFSAERPEGSISTLTIQRTEQRDSAMYRCASSLGGGRVESPLHFGNGTRLTVT.

The chain recombines TRBV27 with TRBJ1-1; 10 bases map to TRBD1. Germline V gene lookup returns CDR1 MNHEY and CDR2 SMNVEV (reference sequence). This CDR3 comprises 16 residues. V was pared by 5 bases and J by 4 bases, with 10 bases of the junction left unmatched. The CDR3 DNA follows: TGTGCCAGCAGTCCGGGACAGGGGTGGGTCTCCACTGAAGCTTTCTTT. This gives the protein CASSPGQGWVSTEAFF.

V gene TRBV6-5 combines with J gene TRBJ2-3, with D maybe TRBD1 (6 bases). CDR1 and CDR2 (germline): MNHEY, SVGAGI. The CDR3 is 15 residues long. V shed 1 base and J shed 0 bases, with 8 bases lying between them. CDR3 residues: CASSYLGASTDTQYF. CDR3 nucleotide sequence: TGTGCCAGCAGTTACTTGGGGGCCAGCACAGATACGCAGTATTTT.

The chain joins TRBV14 to TRBJ2-1; D unclear. Trimming left V 3 bases short and J 3 bases short, with 6 bases between. The germline gives CDR1 SGHDN, CDR2 FVKESK. This CDR3 has 13 residues. The chain's CDR3 is CASSQWGYNEQFF. The CDR3 region has the DNA TGTGCCAGCAGCCAGTGGGGCTACAATGAGCAGTTCTTC.

The chain carries TRBV18 and TRBJ2-5; 7 bases agree with TRBD1. V trimming: 3 bases; J trimming: 5 bases; junction bases outside the gene matches: 9. Germline V CDR1 and CDR2: KGHSH, LQKENI. The CDR3 has 15 residues. CDR3 nucleotide sequence: TGTGCCAGCTCACCCCCGACAGGGATTGTGGAGACCCAGTACTTC. It specifies CASSPPTGIVETQYF.

The rearrangement joins TRBV6-1 to TRBJ2-1; TRBD2 matches 8 bases. Trimming took 7 bases from V and 1 from J; bases not matched to a gene: 6. This CDR3 region has 15 residues. In germline, CDR1 is MNHNS, CDR2 SASEGT. The CDR3 sequence: CASIGGGKSYNEQFF. Here the CDR3 DNA reads TGTGCCAGCATCGGGGGGGGAAAATCCTACAATGAGCAGTTCTTC.

The genes are TRBV18 and TRBJ1-5; D remains unclear. V was shortened by 2 bases and J by 2 bases, with 4 bases between the two germline ends. The CDR3 totals 13 residues. The germline V gene has CDR1 KGHSH and CDR2 LQKENI. CDR3 amino acids: CASSPDRNQPQHF. The CDR3 DNA sequence: TGTGCCAGCTCACCAGACCGCAATCAGCCCCAGCATTTT.

The chain carries TRBV2 and TRBJ2-7, with 9 bases aligning to TRBD1. V lost 5 bases, J lost 1 base, and 6 bases stayed unmatched. This CDR3 is built from 15 residues. Germline CDR1 SNHLY, CDR2 FYNNEI. CDR3 in amino acids: CASSPTGGKSYEQYF. In nucleotides, the CDR3 is TGTGCCAGCAGTCCGACAGGGGGAAAGTCCTACGAGCAGTACTTC.

A word on this clone: This same CDR3 is encoded by further DNA sequences in the sample. The chain couples TRBV6-4 to TRBJ1-1, with 7 bases matching TRBD1. The CDR3 extends over 14 amino acids. With 0 bases clipped from V and 5 bases from J, the junction kept 3 bases outside the gene matches. Germline V CDR1 and CDR2: MRHNA, SNTAGT. The DNA for the CDR3 is TGTGCCAGCAGTGACTCGAGCAGGGGGACTGAAGCTTTCTTT. This translates into CASSDSSRGTEAFF.

V and J are TRBV28 and TRBJ2-5, with 7 bases lining up with TRBD2. Germline CDR1 reads MDHEN; CDR2 reads SYDVKM. Unmatched junction bases numbered 9, after V lost 8 bases and J lost 3 bases. There are 14 residues in the CDR3. This CDR3 is CASGGGLSEETQYF. In DNA form, the CDR3 reads TGTGCCAGCGGGGGGGGACTGAGCGAAGAGACCCAGTACTTC.

V is TRBV5-1 and J is TRBJ2-7; D is undetermined. The germline V gene has CDR1 SGHRS and CDR2 YFSETQ. This CDR3 spans 11 amino acids. Between the trimmed V and J ends, which lost 5 bases and 4 bases, there was a span of 7 bases. The CDR3, as DNA: TGCGCCAGCAGGATGGGGTACGAGCAGTACTTC. Its protein product is CASRMGYEQYF.

This chain joins TRBV7-2 and TRBJ2-3; D may be TRBD2 (5 bases). V was trimmed by 5 bases and J by 1 base, leaving 10 bases between them. The CDR3 is 14 amino acids. The V gene's germline CDR1 is SGHTA and CDR2 FQGNSA. This chain's CDR3 is CASSKDSGTDTQYF. In nucleotides, the CDR3 is TGTGCCAGCAGCAAAGATAGCGGCACAGATACGCAGTATTTT.

The chain links TRBV27 to TRBJ2-7, with a possible D match to TRBD2 (5 bases). V was trimmed by 0 bases and J by 0 bases, leaving 9 bases between them. Germline V gene sequence: CDR1 MNHEY, CDR2 SMNVEV (reference sequence). The CDR3 extends over 15 amino acids. The CDR3 loop reads CASSLSSGSSYEQYF. The CDR3, as DNA: TGTGCCAGCAGTTTATCCAGCGGAAGCTCCTACGAGCAGTACTTC.

The J gene is TRBJ1-4, the V gene TRBV19, with unresolved D. V dropped 5 bases and J dropped 3 bases, with 13 bases sitting between them. This CDR3 spans 15 amino acids. The V gene's germline CDR1 is LNHDA and CDR2 SQIVND (reference sequence). CDR3 residues: CASSVDRAPNEKLFF. The CDR3 DNA sequence: TGTGCCAGTAGTGTCGACCGTGCCCCTAATGAAAAACTGTTTTTT.